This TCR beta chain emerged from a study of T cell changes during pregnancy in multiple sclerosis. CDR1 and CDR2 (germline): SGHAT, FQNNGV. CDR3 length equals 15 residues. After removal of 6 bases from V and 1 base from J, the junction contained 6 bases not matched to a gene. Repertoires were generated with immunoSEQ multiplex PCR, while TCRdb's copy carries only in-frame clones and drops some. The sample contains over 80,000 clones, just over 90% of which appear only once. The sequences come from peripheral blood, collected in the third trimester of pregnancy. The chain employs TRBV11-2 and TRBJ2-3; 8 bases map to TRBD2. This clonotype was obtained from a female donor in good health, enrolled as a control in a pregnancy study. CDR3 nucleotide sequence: TGTGCCAGCAGGAGTTCGCGGGGGGGCACAGATACGCAGTATTTT. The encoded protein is CASRSSRGGTDTQYF.